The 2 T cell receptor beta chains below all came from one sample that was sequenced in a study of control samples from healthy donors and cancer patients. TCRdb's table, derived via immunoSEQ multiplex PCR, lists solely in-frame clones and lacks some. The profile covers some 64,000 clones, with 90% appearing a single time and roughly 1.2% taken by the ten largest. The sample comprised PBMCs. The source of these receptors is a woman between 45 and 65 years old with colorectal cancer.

The CDR3 DNA follows: TGTGCCAGCAGCTTATCCCGGTCCGGGGAGCTGTTTTTT. It yields the protein CASSLSRSGELFF. V gene TRBV11-2 combines with J gene TRBJ2-2; D remains ambiguous. Per germline, CDR1 SGHAT and CDR2 FQNNGV. Trimming took 2 bases from V and 6 from J, leaving 7 bases between them. CDR3 length equals 13 residues.

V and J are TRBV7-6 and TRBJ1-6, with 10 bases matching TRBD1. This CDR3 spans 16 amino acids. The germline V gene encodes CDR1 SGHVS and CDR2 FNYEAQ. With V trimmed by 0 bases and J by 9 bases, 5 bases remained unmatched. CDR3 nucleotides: TGTGCCAGCAGCTTAGCTGCGGGGACAGGGGTTTCACCCCTCCACTTT. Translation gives CASSLAAGTGVSPLHF.